The TCR beta chain under discussion was sequenced for a study of control samples from healthy donors and cancer patients. Trimming pared 4 bases from V and 0 bases from J, leaving 13 bases between. Germline V gene lookup returns CDR1 MNHEY and CDR2 SVGEGT. The CDR3 totals 16 residues. Assay used: immunoSEQ multiplex PCR; TCRdb lists only in-frame clones, some missing. Of approximately 70,000 clones detected, 84% appear once; the ten largest clones hold around 16%. This clone was observed a handful of times. The TCR was taken from a middle-aged man in good health. Sequencing was done on a sample of blood. This chain joins TRBV6-2 or TRBV6-3 and TRBJ1-5, with D perhaps TRBD1 (6 bases). For the CDR3, the DNA is TGTGCCAGCAGTTCCGGGACACCGTATAGCAATCAGCCCCAGCATTTT. Protein product: CASSSGTPYSNQPQHF.